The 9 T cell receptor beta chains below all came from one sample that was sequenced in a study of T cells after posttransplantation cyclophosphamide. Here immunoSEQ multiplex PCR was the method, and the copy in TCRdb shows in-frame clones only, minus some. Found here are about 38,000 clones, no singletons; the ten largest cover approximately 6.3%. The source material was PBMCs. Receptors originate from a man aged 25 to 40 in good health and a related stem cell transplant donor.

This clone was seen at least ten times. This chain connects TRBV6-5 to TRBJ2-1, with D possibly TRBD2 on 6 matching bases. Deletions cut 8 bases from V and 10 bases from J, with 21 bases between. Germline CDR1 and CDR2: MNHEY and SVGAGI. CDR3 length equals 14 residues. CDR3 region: CASLGGGSGVEQFF. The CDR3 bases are TGTGCCAGCCTCGGTGGGGGGTCGGGGGTCGAGCAGTTCTTC.

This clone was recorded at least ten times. The CDR3 region is CATSATDNEKLFF. CDR3 DNA: TGTGCCACCAGTGCAACAGATAATGAAAAACTGTTTTTT. The rearrangement uses TRBV24-1 and TRBJ1-4; D not resolved. The V gene's germline CDR1 is KGHDR and CDR2 SFDVKD. The CDR3 covers 13 residues. V was pared by 5 bases and J by 4 bases, with 7 bases between.

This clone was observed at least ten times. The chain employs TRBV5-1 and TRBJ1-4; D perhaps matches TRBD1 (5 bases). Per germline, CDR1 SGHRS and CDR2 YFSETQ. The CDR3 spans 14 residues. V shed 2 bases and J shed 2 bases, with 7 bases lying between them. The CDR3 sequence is CASSFSGTNEKLFF. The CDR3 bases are TGCGCCAGCAGCTTTTCAGGGACTAATGAAAAACTGTTTTTT.

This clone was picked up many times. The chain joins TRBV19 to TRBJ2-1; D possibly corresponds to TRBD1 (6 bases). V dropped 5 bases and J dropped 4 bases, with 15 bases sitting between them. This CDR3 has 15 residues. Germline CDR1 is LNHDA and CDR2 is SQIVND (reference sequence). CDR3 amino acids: CASSPKGGRYNEQFF. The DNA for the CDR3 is TGTGCCAGTAGTCCCAAAGGGGGTCGGTACAATGAGCAGTTCTTC.

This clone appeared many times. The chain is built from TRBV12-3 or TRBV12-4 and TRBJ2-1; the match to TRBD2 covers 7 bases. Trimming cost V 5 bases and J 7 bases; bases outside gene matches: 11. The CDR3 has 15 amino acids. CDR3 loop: CASSPGLEQGNEQFF. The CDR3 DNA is TGTGCCAGCAGTCCTGGACTAGAGCAAGGAAATGAGCAGTTCTTC.

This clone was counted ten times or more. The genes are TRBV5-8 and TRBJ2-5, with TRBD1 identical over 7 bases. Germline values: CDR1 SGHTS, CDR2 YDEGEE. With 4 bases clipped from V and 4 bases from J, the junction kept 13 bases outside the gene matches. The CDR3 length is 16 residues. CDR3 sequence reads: CASSDGLGQTGETQYF. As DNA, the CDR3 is TGTGCCAGCAGCGATGGGCTGGGACAGACGGGAGAGACCCAGTACTTC.

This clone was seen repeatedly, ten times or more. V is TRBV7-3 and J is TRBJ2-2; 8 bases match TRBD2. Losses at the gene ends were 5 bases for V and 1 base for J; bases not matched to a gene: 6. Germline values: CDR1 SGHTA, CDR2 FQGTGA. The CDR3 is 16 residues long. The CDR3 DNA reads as TGTGCCAGCAGCCGCGGGGGGCCCAGGAACACCGGGGAGCTGTTTTTT. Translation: CASSRGGPRNTGELFF.

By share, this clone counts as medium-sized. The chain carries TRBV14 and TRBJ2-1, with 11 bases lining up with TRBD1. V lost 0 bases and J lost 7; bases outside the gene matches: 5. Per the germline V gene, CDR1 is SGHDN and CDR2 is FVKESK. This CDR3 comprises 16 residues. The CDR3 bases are TGTGCCAGCAGCCAAGAACCGGGACAGGGGGATAATGAGCAGTTCTTC. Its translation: CASSQEPGQGDNEQFF.

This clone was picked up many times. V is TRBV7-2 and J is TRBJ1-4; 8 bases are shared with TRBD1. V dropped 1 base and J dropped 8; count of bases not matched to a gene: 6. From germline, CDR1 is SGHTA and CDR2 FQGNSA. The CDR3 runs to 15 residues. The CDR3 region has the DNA TGTGCCAGCAGCTTAGTTGACAGGGGAGGGGAAAAACTGTTTTTT. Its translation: CASSLVDRGGEKLFF.